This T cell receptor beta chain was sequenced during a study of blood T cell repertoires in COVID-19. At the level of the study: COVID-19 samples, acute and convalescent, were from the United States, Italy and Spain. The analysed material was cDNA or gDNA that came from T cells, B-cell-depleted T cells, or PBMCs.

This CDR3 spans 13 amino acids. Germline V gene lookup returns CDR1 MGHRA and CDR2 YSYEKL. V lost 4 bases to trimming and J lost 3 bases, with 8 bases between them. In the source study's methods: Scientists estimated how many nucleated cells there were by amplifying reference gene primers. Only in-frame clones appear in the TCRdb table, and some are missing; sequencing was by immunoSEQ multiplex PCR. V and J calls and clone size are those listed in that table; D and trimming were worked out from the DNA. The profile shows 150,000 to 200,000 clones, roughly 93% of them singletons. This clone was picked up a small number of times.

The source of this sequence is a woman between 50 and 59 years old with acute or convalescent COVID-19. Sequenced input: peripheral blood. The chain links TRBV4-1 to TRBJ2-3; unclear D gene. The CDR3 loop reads CASSPSPTDTQYF. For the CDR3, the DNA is TGCGCCAGCAGCCCCTCCCCTACAGATACGCAGTATTTT.